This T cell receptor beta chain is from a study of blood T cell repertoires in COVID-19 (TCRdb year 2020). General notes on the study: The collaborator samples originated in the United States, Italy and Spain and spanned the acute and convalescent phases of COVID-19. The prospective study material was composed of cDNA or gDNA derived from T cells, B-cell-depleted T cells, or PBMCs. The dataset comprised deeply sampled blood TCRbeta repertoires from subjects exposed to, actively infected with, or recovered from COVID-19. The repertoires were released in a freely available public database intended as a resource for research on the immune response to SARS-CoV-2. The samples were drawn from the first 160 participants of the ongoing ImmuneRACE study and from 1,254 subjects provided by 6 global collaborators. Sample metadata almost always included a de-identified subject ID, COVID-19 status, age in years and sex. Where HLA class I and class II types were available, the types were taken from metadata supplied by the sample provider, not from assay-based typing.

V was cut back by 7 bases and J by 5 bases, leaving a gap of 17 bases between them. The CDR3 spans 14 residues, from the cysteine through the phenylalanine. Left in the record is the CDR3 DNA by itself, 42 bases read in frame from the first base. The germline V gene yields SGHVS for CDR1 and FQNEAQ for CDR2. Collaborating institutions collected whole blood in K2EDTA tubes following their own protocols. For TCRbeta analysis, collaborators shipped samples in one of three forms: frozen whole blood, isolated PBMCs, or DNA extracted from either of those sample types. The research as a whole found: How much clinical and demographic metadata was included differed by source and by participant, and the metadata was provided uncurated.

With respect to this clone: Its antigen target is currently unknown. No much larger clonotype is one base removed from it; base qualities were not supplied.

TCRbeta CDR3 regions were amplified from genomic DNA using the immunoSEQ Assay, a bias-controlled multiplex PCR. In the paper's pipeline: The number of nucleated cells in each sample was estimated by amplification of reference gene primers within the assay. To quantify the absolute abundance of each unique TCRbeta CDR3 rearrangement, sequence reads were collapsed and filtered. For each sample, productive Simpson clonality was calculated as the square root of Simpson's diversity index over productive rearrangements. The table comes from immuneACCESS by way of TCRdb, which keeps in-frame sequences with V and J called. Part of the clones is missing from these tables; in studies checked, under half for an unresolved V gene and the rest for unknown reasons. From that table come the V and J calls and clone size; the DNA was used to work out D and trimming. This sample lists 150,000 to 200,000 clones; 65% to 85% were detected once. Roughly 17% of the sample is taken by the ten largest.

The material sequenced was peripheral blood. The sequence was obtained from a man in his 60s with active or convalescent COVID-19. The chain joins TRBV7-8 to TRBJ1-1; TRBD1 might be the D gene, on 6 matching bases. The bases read TGTGCCAGCACCTCAGGGGCTCGGCGAACTGAAGCTTTCTTT. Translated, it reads CASTSGARRTEAFF.